A selection of T cell receptor beta chains follows, all from one sample in a study of blood T cell repertoires in COVID-19. Only in-frame clones appear in the TCRdb table, and some are missing; sequencing was by immunoSEQ multiplex PCR. The table has around 200,000 clones, roughly 90% seen once. Material: peripheral blood. All receptors derive from a man aged 40-50 years with active or convalescent COVID-19. The CDR3 runs from the conserved cysteine through the conserved F or W. The D gene is left open where the match is weak. Where a row states a size, it is once, few, many or the class of an expanded clone; other rows omit it.

>TRBJ2-5|TRBV15|TRBD2|16|.
TGTGCCACCAGCAAAAGGACTAGCCCCAACCAAGAGACCCAGTACTTC
CATSKRTSPNQETQYF
>TRBJ1-6|TRBV11-2|.|19|.
TGTGCCAGCAGCCTACAGCACCTCAGGGGTAGCTCCTATAATTCACCCCTCCACTTT
CASSLQHLRGSSYNSPLHF
>TRBJ1-6|TRBV30|.|12|.
TGTGCCTGGAGGGAGTCCTCACTCACGATCCACTTT
CAWRESSLTIHF
>TRBJ2-3|TRBV5-1|TRBD1|16|.
TGCGCCAGCAGCTTAGATACAGGGGGCAGCACAGATACGCAGTATTTT
CASSLDTGGSTDTQYF
>TRBJ1-2|TRBV29-1|.|12|.
TGCAGCGTTGAACAGGGGATCTATGGCTACACCTTC
CSVEQGIYGYTF
>TRBJ2-7|TRBV27|.|15|.
TGTGCCAGCAGTTTATCACAGGGTGGCTCCTACGAGCAGTACTTC
CASSLSQGGSYEQYF
>TRBJ2-1|TRBV18|TRBD2|18|.
TGTGCCAGCTCACGATCTAGCGGGGGCTCAAGCTCCTACAATGAGCAGTTCTTC
CASSRSSGGSSSYNEQFF
>TRBJ1-5|TRBV27|.|15|.
TGTGCCAGCAGTTTAGGGCCAGGCACCGCGGGGCCCCAGCATTTT
CASSLGPGTAGPQHF
>TRBJ2-1|TRBV5-1|.|17|.
TGCGCCAGCAGTTCGGAGGGGGCGCTGGGCCTATACAATGAGCAGTTCTTC
CASSSEGALGLYNEQFF
>TRBJ2-3|TRBV4-1|TRBD1|16|once
TGCGCCAGCAGCCAAGATAGGGACAGGCCGTCAGATACGCAGTATTTT
CASSQDRDRPSDTQYF
>TRBJ1-6|TRBV27|TRBD1|15|.
TGTGCCACCGGGACAGGGCTGATTAGGAATTCACCCCTCCACTTT
CATGTGLIRNSPLHF
>TRBJ1-5|TRBV6-1|TRBD1|16|.
TGTGCCAGCAGTGCAACGACAGGGGGAATGGGGCACCCCCAGCATTTT
CASSATTGGMGHPQHF
>TRBJ1-4|TRBV21-1|.|12|.
TGTGCCAGCTCGGGAGCCGATGAAAAACTGTTTTTT
CASSGADEKLFF
>TRBJ1-2|TRBV7-9|.|15|.
TGTGCCAGCAGCTTAGTTGAGACAGGAGTCTATGGCTACACCTTC
CASSLVETGVYGYTF
>TRBJ1-1|TRBV6-5|TRBD1|14|.
TGTGCCAGCACCCGGGGACAGGGGACTACTGAAGCTTTCTTT
CASTRGQGTTEAFF
>TRBJ2-7|TRBV10-2|.|16|.
TGCGCCAGCAGTGAGGGCAGGACTGGAGGTATCTACGAGCAGTACTTC
CASSEGRTGGIYEQYF
>TRBJ1-4|TRBV19|TRBD1|14|.
TGTGCCAGTAGTACCGGGACAGTGAATGAAAAACTGTTTTTT
CASSTGTVNEKLFF
>TRBJ1-1|TRBV15|.|14|.
TGTGCCACCAGCAGAGGGGCCTCGAGCACTGAAGCTTTCTTT
CATSRGASSTEAFF
>TRBJ2-1|TRBV5-1|.|13|.
TGCGCCAGCAGCGGGCAGTTATACAATGAGCAGTTCTTC
CASSGQLYNEQFF
>TRBJ1-1|TRBV13|.|14|once
TGTGCCAGCAGCCACGAATCAGGTTCCCCGGAAGCTTTCTTT
CASSHESGSPEAFF
>TRBJ2-3|TRBV30|TRBD1|13|.
TGTGCCTGGACAGACAGGGGAGCCGATACGCAGTATTTT
CAWTDRGADTQYF
>TRBJ1-1|TRBV13|.|14|.
TGTGCCAGCAGCGGGCGTGAGGGGAACACTGAAGCTTTCTTT
CASSGREGNTEAFF
>TRBJ1-5|TRBV23-1|.|16|.
TGCGCCAGCAGTCAATCGGGGGGAGGGGGCAATCAGCCCCAGCATTTT
CASSQSGGGGNQPQHF
>TRBJ1-1|TRBV6-5|.|15|.
TGTGCCAGCAGTTACGAGGCCAGAATGAACACTGAAGCTTTCTTT
CASSYEARMNTEAFF
>TRBJ2-1|TRBV5-4|TRBD2|15|.
TGTGCCAGCAGTTCGGGACTAGCGGGGAATTATGAGCAGTTCTTC
CASSSGLAGNYEQFF
>TRBJ2-7|TRBV25-1|TRBD2|16|.
TGTGCCAGCAGTGAGTTTAGCGGGGGGCCCGCCTACGAGCAGTACTTC
CASSEFSGGPAYEQYF
>TRBJ2-2|TRBV15|.|15|once
TGTGCCACCAGCAGAGCCGACAGAGTTACCGGGGAGCTGTTTTTT
CATSRADRVTGELFF
>TRBJ1-3|TRBV28|.|13|.
TGTGCCAGCAGTTTTGTGCAGAAAAACACCATATATTTT
CASSFVQKNTIYF
>TRBJ2-7|TRBV7-2|.|13|.
TGTGCCAGCAGCTTAGGGACAGCCTACGAGCAGTACTTC
CASSLGTAYEQYF
>TRBJ1-4|TRBV27|.|16|.
TGTGCCAGCAGTCCTCGTCGGGGGTGGTCTAATGAAAAACTGTTTTTT
CASSPRRGWSNEKLFF
>TRBJ2-7|TRBV6-5|TRBD2|14|.
TGTGCCAGCGGACGCGATCCCGCGGGGGGGCAGCAGTACTTC
CASGRDPAGGQQYF
>TRBJ2-2|TRBV3-1/TRBV3-2|.|13|.
TGTGCCAGCAGCCACTGGGGGCCTGGGGAGCTGTTTTTT
CASSHWGPGELFF
>TRBJ2-5|TRBV7-9|TRBD2|17|.
TGTGCCAGCAGCTTAAGAGGGCTAGCGGAGTCGCAAGAGACCCAGTACTTC
CASSLRGLAESQETQYF